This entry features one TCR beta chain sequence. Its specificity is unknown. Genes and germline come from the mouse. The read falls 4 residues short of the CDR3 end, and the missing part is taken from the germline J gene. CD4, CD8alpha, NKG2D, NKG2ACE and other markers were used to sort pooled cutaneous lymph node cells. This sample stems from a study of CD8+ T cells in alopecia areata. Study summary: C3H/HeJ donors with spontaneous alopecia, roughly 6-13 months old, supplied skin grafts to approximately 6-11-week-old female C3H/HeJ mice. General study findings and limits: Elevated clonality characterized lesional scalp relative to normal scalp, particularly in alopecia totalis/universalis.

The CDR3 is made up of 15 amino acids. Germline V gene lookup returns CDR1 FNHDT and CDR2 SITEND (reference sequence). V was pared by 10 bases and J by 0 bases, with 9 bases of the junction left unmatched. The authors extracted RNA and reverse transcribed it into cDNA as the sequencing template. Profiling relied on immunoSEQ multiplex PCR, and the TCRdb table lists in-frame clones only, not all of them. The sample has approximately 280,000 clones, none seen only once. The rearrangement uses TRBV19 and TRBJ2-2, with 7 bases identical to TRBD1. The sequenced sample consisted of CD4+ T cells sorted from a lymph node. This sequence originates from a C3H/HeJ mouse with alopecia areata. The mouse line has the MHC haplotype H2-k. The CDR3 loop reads CAVPGTASNTGQLYF. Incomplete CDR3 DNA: TGTGCCGTCCCCGGGACAGCCTCAAACACCGGG.